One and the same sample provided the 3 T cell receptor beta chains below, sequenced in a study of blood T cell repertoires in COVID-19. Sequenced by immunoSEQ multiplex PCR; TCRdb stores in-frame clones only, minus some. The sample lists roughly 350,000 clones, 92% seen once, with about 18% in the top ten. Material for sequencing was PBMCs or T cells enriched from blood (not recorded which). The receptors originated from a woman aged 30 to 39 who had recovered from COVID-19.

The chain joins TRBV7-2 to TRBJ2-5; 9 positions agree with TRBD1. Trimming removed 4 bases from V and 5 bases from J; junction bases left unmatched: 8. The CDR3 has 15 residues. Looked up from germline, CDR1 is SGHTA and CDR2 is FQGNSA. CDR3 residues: CASSYGQGKRETQYF. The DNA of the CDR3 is TGTGCCAGCAGCTATGGACAGGGGAAGAGGGAGACCCAGTACTTC.

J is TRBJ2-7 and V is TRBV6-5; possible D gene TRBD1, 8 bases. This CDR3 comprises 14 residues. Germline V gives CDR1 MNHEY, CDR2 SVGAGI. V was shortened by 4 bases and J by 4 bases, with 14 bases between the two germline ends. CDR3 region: CASSLQGGSYEQYF. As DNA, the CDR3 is TGTGCCAGCAGTTTACAGGGGGGGAGTTACGAGCAGTACTTC.

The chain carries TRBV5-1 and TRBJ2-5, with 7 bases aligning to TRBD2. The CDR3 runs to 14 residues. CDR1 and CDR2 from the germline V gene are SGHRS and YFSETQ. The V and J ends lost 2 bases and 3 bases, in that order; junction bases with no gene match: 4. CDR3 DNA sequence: TGCGCCAGCAGCTTAGCCGGACTAGAAGAGACCCAGTACTTC. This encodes CASSLAGLEETQYF.